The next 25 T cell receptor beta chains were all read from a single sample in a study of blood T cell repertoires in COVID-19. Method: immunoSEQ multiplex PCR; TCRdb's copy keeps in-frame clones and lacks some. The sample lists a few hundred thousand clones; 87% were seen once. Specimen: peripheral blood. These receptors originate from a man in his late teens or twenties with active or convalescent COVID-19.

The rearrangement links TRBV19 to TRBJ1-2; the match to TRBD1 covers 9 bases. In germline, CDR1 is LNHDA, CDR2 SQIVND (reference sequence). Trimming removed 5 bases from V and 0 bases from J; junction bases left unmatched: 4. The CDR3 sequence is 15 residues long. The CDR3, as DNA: TGTGCCAGTAGTGCCAGACAGGGGGCTAACTATGGCTACACCTTC. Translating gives CASSARQGANYGYTF.

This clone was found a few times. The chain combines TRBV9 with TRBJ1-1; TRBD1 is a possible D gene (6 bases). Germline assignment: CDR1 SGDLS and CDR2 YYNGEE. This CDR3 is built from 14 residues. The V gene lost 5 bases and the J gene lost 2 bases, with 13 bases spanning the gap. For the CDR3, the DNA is TGTGCCAGCAGTGAGGGGGGGATCAACACTGAAGCTTTCTTT. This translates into CASSEGGINTEAFF.

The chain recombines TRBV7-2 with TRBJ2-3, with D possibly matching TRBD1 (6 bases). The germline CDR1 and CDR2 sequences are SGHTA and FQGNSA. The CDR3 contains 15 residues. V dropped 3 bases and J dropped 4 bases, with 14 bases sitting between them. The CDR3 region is CASSFIRGSPDTQYF. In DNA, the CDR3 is TGTGCCAGCAGCTTCATCAGGGGTAGCCCAGATACGCAGTATTTT.

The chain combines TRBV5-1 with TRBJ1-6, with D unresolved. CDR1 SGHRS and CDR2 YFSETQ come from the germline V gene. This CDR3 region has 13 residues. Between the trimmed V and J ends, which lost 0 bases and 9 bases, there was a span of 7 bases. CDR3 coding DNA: TGCGCCAGCAGCTTGGAATTGAGTTCACCCCTCCACTTT. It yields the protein CASSLELSSPLHF.

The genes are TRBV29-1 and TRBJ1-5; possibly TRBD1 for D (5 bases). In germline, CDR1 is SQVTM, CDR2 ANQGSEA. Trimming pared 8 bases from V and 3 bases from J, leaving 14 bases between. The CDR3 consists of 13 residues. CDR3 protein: CSYGTGANQPQHF. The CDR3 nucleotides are TGCAGCTATGGCACAGGAGCCAATCAGCCCCAGCATTTT.

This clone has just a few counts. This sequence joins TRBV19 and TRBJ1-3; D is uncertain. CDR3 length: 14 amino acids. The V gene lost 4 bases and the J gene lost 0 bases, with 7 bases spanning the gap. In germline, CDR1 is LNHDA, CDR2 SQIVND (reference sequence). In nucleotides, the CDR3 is TGTGCCAGTAGTAGGTTTAGCTCTGGAAACACCATATATTTT. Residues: CASSRFSSGNTIYF.

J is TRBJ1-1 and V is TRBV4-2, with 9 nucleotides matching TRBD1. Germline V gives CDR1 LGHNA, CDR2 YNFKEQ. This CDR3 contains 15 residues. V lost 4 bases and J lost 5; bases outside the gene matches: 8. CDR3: CASSPSGTGMTEAFF. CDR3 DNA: TGTGCCAGCAGCCCGTCGGGGACAGGGATGACTGAAGCTTTCTTT.

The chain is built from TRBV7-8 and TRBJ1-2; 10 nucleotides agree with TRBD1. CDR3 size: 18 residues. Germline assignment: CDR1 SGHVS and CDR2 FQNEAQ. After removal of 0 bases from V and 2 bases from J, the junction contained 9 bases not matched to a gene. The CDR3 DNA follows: TGTGCCAGCAGCTTAGCGCTGGGACAGGGGTTGGAGAACTATGGCTACACCTTC. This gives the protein CASSLALGQGLENYGYTF.

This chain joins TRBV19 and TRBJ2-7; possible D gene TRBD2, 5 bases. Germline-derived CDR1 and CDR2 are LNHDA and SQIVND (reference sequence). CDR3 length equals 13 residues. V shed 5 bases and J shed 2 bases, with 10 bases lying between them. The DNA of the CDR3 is TGTGCCAGTAGTCGATTAGCGACCTACGAGCAGTACTTC. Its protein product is CASSRLATYEQYF. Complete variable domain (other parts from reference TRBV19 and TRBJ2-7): DGGITQSPKYLFRKEGQNVTLSCEQNLNHDAMYWYRQDPGQGLRLIYYSQIVNDFQKGDIAEGYSVSREKKESFPLTVTSAQKNPTAFYLCASSRLATYEQYFGPGTRLTVT.

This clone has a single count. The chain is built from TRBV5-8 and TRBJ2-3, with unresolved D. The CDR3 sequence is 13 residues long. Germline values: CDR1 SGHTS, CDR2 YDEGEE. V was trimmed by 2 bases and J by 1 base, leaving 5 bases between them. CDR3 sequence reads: CASSLPGTDTQYF. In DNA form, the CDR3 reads TGTGCCAGCAGCTTACCGGGCACAGATACGCAGTATTTT.

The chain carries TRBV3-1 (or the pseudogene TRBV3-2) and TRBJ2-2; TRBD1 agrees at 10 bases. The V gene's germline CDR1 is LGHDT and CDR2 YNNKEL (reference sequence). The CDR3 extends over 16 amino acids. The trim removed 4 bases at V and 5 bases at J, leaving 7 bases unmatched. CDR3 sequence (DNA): TGTGCCAGCAGCCCCCGGGACAGGGGTGTTACCGGGGAGCTGTTTTTT. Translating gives CASSPRDRGVTGELFF.

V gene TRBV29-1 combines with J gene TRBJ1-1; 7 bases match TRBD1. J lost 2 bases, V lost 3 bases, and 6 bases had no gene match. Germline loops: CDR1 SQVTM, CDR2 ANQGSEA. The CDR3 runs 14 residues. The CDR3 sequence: CSVEGQMINTEAFF. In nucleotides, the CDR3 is TGCAGCGTTGAGGGACAGATGATAAACACTGAAGCTTTCTTT.

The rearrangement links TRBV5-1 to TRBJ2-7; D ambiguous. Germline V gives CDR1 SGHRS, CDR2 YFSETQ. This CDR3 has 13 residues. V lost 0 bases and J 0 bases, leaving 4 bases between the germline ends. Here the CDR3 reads CASSLVFSYEQYF. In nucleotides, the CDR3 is TGCGCCAGCAGCTTGGTCTTCTCCTACGAGCAGTACTTC. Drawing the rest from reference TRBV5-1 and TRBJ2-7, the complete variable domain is KAGVTQTPRYLIKTRGQQVTLSCSPISGHRSVSWYQQTPGQGLQFLFEYFSETQRNKGNFPGRFSGRQFSNSRSEMNVSTLELGDSALYLCASSLVFSYEQYFGPGTRLTVT.

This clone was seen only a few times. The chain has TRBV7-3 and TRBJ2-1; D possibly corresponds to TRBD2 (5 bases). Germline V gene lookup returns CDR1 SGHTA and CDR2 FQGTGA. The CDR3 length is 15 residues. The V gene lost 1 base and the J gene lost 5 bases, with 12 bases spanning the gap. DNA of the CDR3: TGTGCCAGCAGCTTAAATGCCGGGATACACAATGAGCAGTTCTTC. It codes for CASSLNAGIHNEQFF.

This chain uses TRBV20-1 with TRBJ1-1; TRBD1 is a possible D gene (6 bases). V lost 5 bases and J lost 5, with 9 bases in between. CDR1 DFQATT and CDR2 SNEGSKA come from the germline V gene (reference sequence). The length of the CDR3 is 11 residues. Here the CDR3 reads CSAPTGTEAFF. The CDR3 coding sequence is TGCAGTGCTCCGACAGGTACTGAAGCTTTCTTT.

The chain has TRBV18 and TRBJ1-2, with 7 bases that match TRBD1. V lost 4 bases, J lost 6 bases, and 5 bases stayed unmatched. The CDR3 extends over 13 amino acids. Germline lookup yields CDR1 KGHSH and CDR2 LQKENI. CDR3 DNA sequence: TGTGCCAGCTCACAGACAGACAGGGATGGCTACACCTTC. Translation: CASSQTDRDGYTF.

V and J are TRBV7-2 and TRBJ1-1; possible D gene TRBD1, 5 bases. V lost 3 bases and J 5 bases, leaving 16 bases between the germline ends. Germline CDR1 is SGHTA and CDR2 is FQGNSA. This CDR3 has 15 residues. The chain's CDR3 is CASSFLGIGGTEAFF. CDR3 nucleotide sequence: TGTGCCAGCAGCTTCCTAGGCATCGGGGGGACTGAAGCTTTCTTT.

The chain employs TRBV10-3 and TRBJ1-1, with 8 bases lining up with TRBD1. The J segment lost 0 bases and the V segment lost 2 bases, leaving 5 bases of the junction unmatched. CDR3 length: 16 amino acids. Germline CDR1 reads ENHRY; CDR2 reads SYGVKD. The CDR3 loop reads CAISEVSGGMNTEAFF. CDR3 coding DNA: TGTGCCATCAGTGAGGTGTCAGGGGGCATGAACACTGAAGCTTTCTTT.

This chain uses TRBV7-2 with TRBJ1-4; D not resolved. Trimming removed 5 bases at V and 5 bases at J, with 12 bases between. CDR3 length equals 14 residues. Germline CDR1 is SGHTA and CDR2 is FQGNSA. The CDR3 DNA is TGTGCCAGCAGCCCCCAGGCGAGAAATGAAAAACTGTTTTTT. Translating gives CASSPQARNEKLFF.

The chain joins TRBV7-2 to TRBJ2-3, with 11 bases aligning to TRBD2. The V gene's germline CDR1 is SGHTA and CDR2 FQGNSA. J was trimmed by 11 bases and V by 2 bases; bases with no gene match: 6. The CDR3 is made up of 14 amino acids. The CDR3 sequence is CASSLTTGTSGQYF. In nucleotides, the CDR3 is TGTGCCAGCAGCTTAACCACCGGGACTAGCGGGCAGTATTTT.

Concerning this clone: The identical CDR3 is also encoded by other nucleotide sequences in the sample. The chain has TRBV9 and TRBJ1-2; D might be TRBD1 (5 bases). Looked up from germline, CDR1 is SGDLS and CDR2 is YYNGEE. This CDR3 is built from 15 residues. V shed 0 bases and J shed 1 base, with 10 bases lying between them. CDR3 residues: CASSVGQGGNYGYTF. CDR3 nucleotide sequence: TGTGCCAGCAGCGTAGGCCAGGGTGGTAACTATGGCTACACCTTC.

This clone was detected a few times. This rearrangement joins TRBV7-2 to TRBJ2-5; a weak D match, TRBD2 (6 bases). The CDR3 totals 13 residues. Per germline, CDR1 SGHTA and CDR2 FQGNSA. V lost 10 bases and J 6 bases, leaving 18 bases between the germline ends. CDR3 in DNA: TGTGCCACCTCGCCGTGGGCGGGAAAGACCCAGTACTTC. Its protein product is CATSPWAGKTQYF.

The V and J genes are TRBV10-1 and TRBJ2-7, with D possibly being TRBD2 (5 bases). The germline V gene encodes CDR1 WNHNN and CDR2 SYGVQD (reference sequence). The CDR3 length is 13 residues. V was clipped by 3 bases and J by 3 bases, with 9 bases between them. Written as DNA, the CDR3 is TGCGCCAGCAGTGATTCGGCGGGCTACGAGCAGTACTTC. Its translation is CASSDSAGYEQYF.

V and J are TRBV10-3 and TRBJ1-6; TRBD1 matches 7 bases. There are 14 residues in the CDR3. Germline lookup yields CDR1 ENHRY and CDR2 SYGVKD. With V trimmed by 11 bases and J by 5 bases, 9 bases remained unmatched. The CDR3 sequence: CASSTGTDNSPLHF. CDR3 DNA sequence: TGTGCCTCTTCCACTGGGACAGATAATTCACCCCTCCACTTT.

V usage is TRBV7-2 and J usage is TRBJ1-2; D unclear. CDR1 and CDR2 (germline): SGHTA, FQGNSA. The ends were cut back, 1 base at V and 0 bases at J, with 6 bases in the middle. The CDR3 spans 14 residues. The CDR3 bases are TGTGCCAGCAGCTTAGAAGGAGCTAACTATGGCTACACCTTC. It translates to CASSLEGANYGYTF.